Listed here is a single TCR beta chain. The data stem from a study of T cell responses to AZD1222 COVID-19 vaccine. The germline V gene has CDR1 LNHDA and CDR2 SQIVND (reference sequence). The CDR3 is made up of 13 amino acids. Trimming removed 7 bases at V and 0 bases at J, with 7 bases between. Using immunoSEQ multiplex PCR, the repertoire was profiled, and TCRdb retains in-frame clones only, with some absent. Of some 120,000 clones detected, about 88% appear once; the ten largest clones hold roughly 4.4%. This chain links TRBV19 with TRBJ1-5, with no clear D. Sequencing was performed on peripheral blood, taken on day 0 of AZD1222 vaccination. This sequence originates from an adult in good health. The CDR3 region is CASTEYSNQPQHF. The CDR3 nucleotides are TGTGCCAGTACAGAGTATAGCAATCAGCCCCAGCATTTT.